The clone carrying this T cell receptor beta chain occurred many times. This specimen comes from a study of T cells after posttransplantation cyclophosphamide. Germline V gene data show CDR1 as MNHNS and CDR2 as SASEGT. This CDR3 has 15 amino acids. The V end was cut by 2 bases, the J end by 9 bases, with 14 bases between. Here immunoSEQ multiplex PCR was the method, and the copy in TCRdb shows in-frame clones only, minus some. The table lists 20,000 to 25,000 clones, no singletons, with around 7% in the top ten. The chain combines TRBV6-1 with TRBJ1-6; D is possibly TRBD1 (5 bases). Sequenced: PBMCs. This receptor was identified in a woman aged 60-75 years in good health, CMV-negative, and a related stem cell transplant donor. The CDR3, as DNA: TGTGCCAGCAGTGAAACCCACCGACAGTCTTCACCCCTCCACTTT. Amino acids: CASSETHRQSSPLHF.